This T cell receptor beta chain was obtained from a study of T cells in Graves' hyperthyroidism and ophthalmopathy. General observations from the study: In validation, the model predicted ophthalmopathy. These predictions came a median approximately 5.9 months before onset. Among clonotypes expanded in thyroid above 0.001, most were also found in blood.

This clonotype has a count of ten or more. As yet, its antigen is unknown. RNA transcripts served as the template for amplifying TCR beta CDR3 regions. HTBI primers were employed in a first-round RT-PCR of the TCR CDR3. MiXCR was run by TCRdb on the multiplex PCR reads, yielding one entry per CDR3 protein. The table has approximately 720,000 distinct CDR3 sequences, 15% to 20% seen once. Pregnant or lactating patients were excluded, as were those with uncontrolled infection or other autoimmune disease. Orbital computed tomography and thyroid ultrasound, together with serum TRAb and thyroxine and clinical symptoms, were used for diagnoses. Sequencing used blood. This sequence originates from a woman aged 50 to 65 with Graves' hyperthyroidism that later progressed to Graves' ophthalmopathy.

The CDR3 DNA reads as TGTGCCTGGAGTTCCGACAGGGGGCTGACTGAAGCTTTCTTT. It specifies CAWSSDRGLTEAFF. J is TRBJ1-1 and V is TRBV30; 10 positions match TRBD1. Losses at the gene ends were 2 bases for V and 5 bases for J; bases not matched to a gene: 5. This CDR3 comprises 14 residues. From germline, CDR1 is GTSNPN and CDR2 SVGIG (reference sequence).